These 30 T cell receptor beta chains were all obtained from the same sample, sequenced in a study of blood T cell repertoires in COVID-19. The protocol was immunoSEQ multiplex PCR, while the TCRdb copy is restricted to in-frame clones and leaves out a portion. The table lists 300,000 to 400,000 clones, 75% to 90% of them singletons. The sequenced sample was peripheral blood. These receptors were obtained from a woman aged 60-75 years with COVID-19, enrolled during active disease.

The rearrangement joins TRBV5-4 to TRBJ2-6, with D perhaps matching TRBD1 (5 bases). Germline CDR1 and CDR2: SGHNT and YYREEE (reference sequence). Trimming stripped 0 bases from V and 0 bases from J, with 10 bases between. The CDR3 is 17 residues long. CDR3 loop: CASSLGGYGSGANVLTF. The CDR3 DNA follows: TGTGCCAGCAGCTTGGGGGGCTACGGCTCTGGGGCCAACGTCCTGACTTTC.

A word on this clone: Other DNA sequences within the sample encode an identical CDR3. The genes are TRBV9 and TRBJ1-5; 7 bases are shared with TRBD1. Germline V gene lookup returns CDR1 SGDLS and CDR2 YYNGEE. The CDR3 spans 14 residues. The V and J ends lost 4 bases and 7 bases, in that order; junction bases with no gene match: 8. CDR3 DNA sequence: TGTGCCAGCAGCAGAGAGGGGGCGGGGCAGCCCCAGCATTTT. Encoded protein: CASSREGAGQPQHF.

The chain recombines TRBV19 with TRBJ1-5; 8 nucleotides match TRBD1. This CDR3 region has 18 residues. V lost 3 bases and J lost 5; bases outside the gene matches: 15. Germline V CDR1 and CDR2: LNHDA, SQIVND (reference sequence). As DNA, the CDR3 is TGTGCCAGTAGTATTCTTCTGCCCGGGACAGGCGACGATCAGCCCCAGCATTTT. Translating gives CASSILLPGTGDDQPQHF.

J is TRBJ2-7 and V is TRBV2; 9 bases line up with TRBD1. The CDR3 has 14 amino acids. J was trimmed by 3 bases and V by 7 bases; bases with no gene match: 7. Germline CDR1 is SNHLY and CDR2 is FYNNEI. CDR3 nucleotide sequence: TGTGCCAGCACCCCGGGACAGGGTTACTACGAGCAGTACTTC. Its protein product is CASTPGQGYYEQYF.

The J gene is TRBJ2-7, the V gene TRBV2; D ambiguous. Germline CDR1 is SNHLY and CDR2 is FYNNEI. The V gene lost 5 bases and the J gene lost 7 bases, with 15 bases spanning the gap. The CDR3 loop spans 13 amino acids. CDR3 coding DNA: TGTGCCAGCAGTATGCAGGCTGGCACTGAGCAGTACTTC. Its translation is CASSMQAGTEQYF.

The chain joins TRBV5-1 to TRBJ1-1; no clear D. The CDR3 has 13 residues. The germline V gene encodes CDR1 SGHRS and CDR2 YFSETQ. V dropped 0 bases and J dropped 3 bases, with 6 bases sitting between them. The CDR3 spells CASSLDPDTEAFF. The CDR3 DNA follows: TGCGCCAGCAGCTTGGATCCGGACACTGAAGCTTTCTTT. Looking up the rest from reference TRBV5-1 and TRBJ1-1 gives the full variable domain: KAGVTQTPRYLIKTRGQQVTLSCSPISGHRSVSWYQQTPGQGLQFLFEYFSETQRNKGNFPGRFSGRQFSNSRSEMNVSTLELGDSALYLCASSLDPDTEAFFGQGTRLTVV.

The V and J genes are TRBV28 and TRBJ1-1; a weak D match, TRBD1 (6 bases). Germline CDR1 is MDHEN and CDR2 is SYDVKM. V lost 6 bases to trimming and J lost 1 base, with 24 bases between them. The CDR3 length is 18 residues. The CDR3 nucleotides read TGTGCCAGCAGCCACGCGACGCCCCAGGGGTTTCAGAACACTGAAGCTTTCTTT. Protein: CASSHATPQGFQNTEAFF.

The rearrangement links TRBV10-3 to TRBJ1-1, with 8 bases lining up with TRBD1. CDR1 and CDR2 from the germline V gene are ENHRY and SYGVKD. This CDR3 spans 16 amino acids. Trimming took 2 bases from V and 4 from J; bases not matched to a gene: 9. CDR3 region: CAISEQQGELGTEAFF. As DNA, the CDR3 is TGTGCCATCAGTGAGCAACAGGGGGAATTGGGCACTGAAGCTTTCTTT.

The gene calls are TRBV29-1 and TRBJ2-1, with 8 bases lining up with TRBD2. V lost 4 bases to trimming and J lost 2 bases; unmatched junction nucleotides: 7. Germline-derived CDR1 and CDR2 are SQVTM and ANQGSEA. The CDR3 loop spans 15 amino acids. The CDR3 DNA is TGCAGCGTTGGCGGGGGGTCACCTCCCTACAATGAGCAGTTCTTC. Encoded protein: CSVGGGSPPYNEQFF.

In this sample, this clone turned up a few times. The rearrangement joins TRBV5-5 to TRBJ1-2, with D unresolved. Germline values: CDR1 SGHKS, CDR2 YYEKEE (reference sequence). This CDR3 comprises 15 residues. Trimming removed 2 bases from V and 0 bases from J, with 11 bases in between. The CDR3 protein is CASSFRGEPNYGYTF. The CDR3 region has the DNA TGTGCCAGCAGCTTTCGCGGGGAACCTAACTATGGCTACACCTTC.

The rearrangement links TRBV5-1 to TRBJ2-5; tentatively, D is TRBD1 (6 bases). The ends were cut back, 0 bases at V and 2 bases at J, with 11 bases in the middle. The germline CDR1 and CDR2 sequences are SGHRS and YFSETQ. The CDR3 contains 15 residues. Written as DNA, the CDR3 is TGCGCCAGCAGCTTGGTACAGGGTGGGCAAGAGACCCAGTACTTC. Translation: CASSLVQGGQETQYF.

This clone has a count of ten or more. The chain couples TRBV6-6 to TRBJ1-2; 8 nucleotides align to TRBD1. The V gene end was trimmed by 6 bases and the J gene end by 4 bases; junction bases not matched to a gene: 10. This CDR3 is 15 amino acids long. From germline, CDR1 is MNHNY and CDR2 SVGAGI (reference sequence). CDR3 sequence reads: CASRPTGGRTYGYTF. CDR3 nucleotide sequence: TGTGCCAGCAGGCCAACAGGGGGTAGGACCTATGGCTACACCTTC.

The chain uses TRBV2 and TRBJ1-2; the D gene is possibly TRBD1 (6 bases). Germline V lookup: CDR1 SNHLY, CDR2 FYNNEI. The CDR3 is 13 amino acids. The V end was cut by 5 bases, the J end by 2 bases, with 9 bases between. The CDR3: CASSRDTNYGYTF. In DNA form, the CDR3 reads TGTGCCAGCAGTCGGGACACCAACTATGGCTACACCTTC.

The V gene is TRBV19, the J gene TRBJ2-1; TRBD2 is a possible D gene (6 bases). Germline V gene data show CDR1 as LNHDA and CDR2 as SQIVND (reference sequence). The CDR3 contains 17 residues. V was trimmed by 1 base and J by 7 bases, leaving 20 bases between them. CDR3 amino acids: CASSIAGGLGSANEQFF. The CDR3 nucleotides read TGTGCCAGTAGTATAGCTGGGGGACTCGGGTCCGCTAATGAGCAGTTCTTC.

The chain carries TRBV27 and TRBJ1-1; 8 bases are shared with TRBD1. Per germline, CDR1 MNHEY and CDR2 SMNVEV (reference sequence). V was clipped by 2 bases and J by 8 bases; unmatched bases: 10. This CDR3 is built from 15 residues. The CDR3 DNA is TGTGCCAGCAGTTTACTAGGACAGGGCCTTCAGGAAGCTTTCTTT. This gives the protein CASSLLGQGLQEAFF.

This clone was counted a single time. The rearrangement joins TRBV3-1 (or the pseudogene TRBV3-2) to TRBJ2-5; the match to TRBD1 covers 9 bases. CDR3 length: 15 amino acids. Germline V gene sequence: CDR1 LGHDT, CDR2 YNNKEL (reference sequence). The V gene end was trimmed by 4 bases and the J gene end by 1 base; junction bases not matched to a gene: 4. The CDR3 reads CASSPGTGLQETQYF. In DNA form, the CDR3 reads TGTGCCAGCAGCCCCGGGACAGGGCTCCAAGAGACCCAGTACTTC.

This rearrangement joins TRBV30 to TRBJ1-6, with TRBD1 matching 11 bases. Trimming removed 3 bases from V and 7 bases from J; junction bases left unmatched: 8. Germline loops: CDR1 GTSNPN, CDR2 SVGIG (reference sequence). CDR3 size: 16 residues. The CDR3 coding sequence is TGTGCCTGGAGGGACAGGGGGCCTATTCAAAATTCACCCCTCCACTTT. Its protein is CAWRDRGPIQNSPLHF.

The chain recombines TRBV13 with TRBJ2-1, with D hard to call. The CDR3 covers 15 residues. CDR1 PRHDT and CDR2 FYEKMQ come from the germline V gene (reference sequence). Trimming shortened V by 4 bases and J by 6 bases, and 16 bases separated the two germline ends. This CDR3 reads CASSSEFGSGNEQFF. CDR3 bases: TGTGCCAGCAGCTCGGAATTTGGGTCGGGCAATGAGCAGTTCTTC. Based on the CDR3 plus reference TRBV13 and TRBJ2-1, the full variable domain is AAGVIQSPRHLIKEKRETATLKCYPIPRHDTVYWYQQGPGQDPQFLISFYEKMQSDKGSIPDRFSAQQFSDYHSELNMSSLELGDSALYFCASSSEFGSGNEQFFGPGTRLTVL.

This rearrangement joins TRBV4-1 to TRBJ2-3; 8 positions match TRBD2. The V gene end was trimmed by 5 bases and the J gene end by 0 bases; junction bases not matched to a gene: 22. From germline, CDR1 is MGHRA and CDR2 YSYEKL. This CDR3 has 21 residues. The CDR3: CASSNRPLGGGLTSSTDTQYF. Written as DNA, the CDR3 is TGCGCCAGCAGCAACCGACCCCTGGGCGGGGGGCTCACCTCTAGCACAGATACGCAGTATTTT.

The chain uses TRBV27 and TRBJ2-7; D possibly corresponds to TRBD2 (7 bases). The germline V gene encodes CDR1 MNHEY and CDR2 SMNVEV (reference sequence). V shed 6 bases and J shed 2 bases, with 20 bases lying between them. This CDR3 contains 16 residues. CDR3 nucleotides: TGTGCCAGCAGCATCAAGGGGGGGCGAGCTCCCTACGAGCAGTACTTC. This translates into CASSIKGGRAPYEQYF.

The V gene is TRBV28, the J gene TRBJ2-3; D unclear. The CDR3 is 14 residues long. Per the germline V gene, CDR1 is MDHEN and CDR2 is SYDVKM. The V end was cut by 2 bases, the J end by 0 bases, with 6 bases between. CDR3 residues: CASSLVKSTDTQYF. CDR3 DNA sequence: TGTGCCAGCAGTTTAGTAAAAAGCACAGATACGCAGTATTTT. Full variable domain (rest looked up from reference TRBV28 and TRBJ2-3): DVKVTQSSRYLVKRTGEKVFLECVQDMDHENMFWYRQDPGLGLRLIYFSYDVKMKEKGDIPEGYSVSREKKERFSLILESASTNQTSMYLCASSLVKSTDTQYFGPGTRLTVL.

The V gene is TRBV6-5, the J gene TRBJ1-3; no firm D call. Germline lookup yields CDR1 MNHEY and CDR2 SVGAGI. The CDR3 is 13 residues long. V was clipped by 5 bases and J by 4 bases, with 9 bases between them. CDR3 loop: CASSISVGNTIYF. The CDR3 DNA reads as TGTGCCAGCAGTATTAGCGTGGGAAACACCATATATTTT.

The V and J genes are TRBV7-9 and TRBJ1-4; D gene unclear. The germline V and J ends were trimmed by 5 bases and 0 bases, with 10 bases remaining between them. The CDR3 spans 15 residues. Looked up from germline, CDR1 is SEHNR and CDR2 is FQNEAQ (reference sequence). In nucleotides, the CDR3 is TGTGCCAGCAGCCCTCAGAAAGCAACTAATGAAAAACTGTTTTTT. As protein: CASSPQKATNEKLFF.

This sequence joins TRBV30 and TRBJ1-1, with D maybe TRBD1 (5 bases). The CDR3 has 16 residues. V lost 0 bases and J lost 0, with 14 bases in between. CDR1 and CDR2 from the germline V gene are GTSNPN and SVGIG (reference sequence). The CDR3 nucleotides read TGTGCCTGGAGTGTAAATCAGGCAGGGTTGAACACTGAAGCTTTCTTT. This codes for CAWSVNQAGLNTEAFF.

This clone has more than one count but fewer than ten. V is TRBV5-1 and J is TRBJ2-7; TRBD1 matches 7 bases. Germline V gene data show CDR1 as SGHRS and CDR2 as YFSETQ. The CDR3 runs to 16 residues. V shed 3 bases, J shed 0 bases, and the junction held 9 bases outside the gene matches. This chain's CDR3 is CASSYPRQGSSYEQYF. The CDR3 DNA is TGCGCCAGCAGCTACCCGCGACAGGGTAGCTCCTACGAGCAGTACTTC. Variable domain in full (rest from reference TRBV5-1 and TRBJ2-7): KAGVTQTPRYLIKTRGQQVTLSCSPISGHRSVSWYQQTPGQGLQFLFEYFSETQRNKGNFPGRFSGRQFSNSRSEMNVSTLELGDSALYLCASSYPRQGSSYEQYFGPGTRLTVT.

This clone was counted once. J is TRBJ2-7 and V is TRBV7-6, with 11 bases that match TRBD1. V was pared by 5 bases and J by 5 bases, with 5 bases of the junction left unmatched. The CDR3 runs 14 residues. Per germline, CDR1 SGHVS and CDR2 FNYEAQ. For the CDR3, the DNA is TGTGCCAGCAGCCTGGGACAGGGGGGGAACGAGCAGTACTTC. Its protein product is CASSLGQGGNEQYF. Filled out from reference TRBV7-6 and TRBJ2-7, the complete variable domain reads GAGVSQSPRYKVTKRGQDVALRCDPISGHVSLYWYRQALGQGPEFLTYFNYEAQQDKSGLPNDRFSAERPEGSISTLTIQRTEQRDSAMYRCASSLGQGGNEQYFGPGTRLTVT.

The chain uses TRBV24-1 and TRBJ1-1; 8 bases map to TRBD1. Germline values: CDR1 KGHDR, CDR2 SFDVKD. The ends lost 3 bases at V and 4 bases at J; junction bases unmatched: 0. CDR3 length: 13 residues. The DNA for the CDR3 is TGTGCCACCAGTGATACAGGGGGCACTGAAGCTTTCTTT. It is translated as CATSDTGGTEAFF.

The rearrangement uses TRBV5-4 and TRBJ2-2, with 9 bases identical to TRBD2. Germline V lookup: CDR1 SGHNT, CDR2 YYREEE (reference sequence). The CDR3 runs to 17 residues. The V and J ends lost 3 bases and 7 bases, in that order; junction bases with no gene match: 13. The CDR3 coding sequence is TGTGCCAGCAGCTCTCCCCTAGCGGGGAGGCCTCACGGGGAGCTGTTTTTT. It yields the protein CASSSPLAGRPHGELFF.

This chain connects TRBV6-6 to TRBJ2-2; D may be TRBD1 (6 bases). Between the trimmed V and J ends, which lost 5 bases and 1 base, there was a span of 8 bases. Germline loops: CDR1 MNHNY, CDR2 SVGAGI (reference sequence). The CDR3 is made up of 14 amino acids. The chain's CDR3 is CASSKQGNTGELFF. The CDR3 DNA sequence: TGTGCCAGCAGTAAACAGGGGAACACCGGGGAGCTGTTTTTT.

This sequence joins TRBV12-5 and TRBJ2-2; 11 bases map to TRBD2. The CDR3 has 15 residues. CDR1 is LGHNT and CDR2 is FRNRAP in the germline V gene. After removal of 6 bases from V and 4 bases from J, the junction contained 4 bases not matched to a gene. In DNA form, the CDR3 reads TGTGCTAGTGGCCTTAGCGGGGGGGCCACCGGGGAGCTGTTTTTT. This translates into CASGLSGGATGELFF.